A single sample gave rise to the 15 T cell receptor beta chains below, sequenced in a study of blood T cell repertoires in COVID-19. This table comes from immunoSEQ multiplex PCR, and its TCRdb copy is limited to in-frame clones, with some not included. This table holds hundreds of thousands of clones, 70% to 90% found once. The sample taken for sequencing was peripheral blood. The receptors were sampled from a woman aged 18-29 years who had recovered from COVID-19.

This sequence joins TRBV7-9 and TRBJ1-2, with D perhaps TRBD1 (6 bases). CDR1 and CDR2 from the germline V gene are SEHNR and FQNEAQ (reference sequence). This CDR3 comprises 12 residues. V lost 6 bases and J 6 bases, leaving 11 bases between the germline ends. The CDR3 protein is CASRAEGDGYTF. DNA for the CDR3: TGTGCCAGCAGAGCTGAGGGGGATGGCTACACCTTC. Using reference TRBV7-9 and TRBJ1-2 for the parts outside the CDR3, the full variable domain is DTGVSQNPRHKITKRGQNVTFRCDPISEHNRLYWYRQTLGQGPEFLTYFQNEAQLEKSRLLSDRFSAERPKGSFSTLEIQRTEQGDSAMYLCASRAEGDGYTFGSGTRLTVV.

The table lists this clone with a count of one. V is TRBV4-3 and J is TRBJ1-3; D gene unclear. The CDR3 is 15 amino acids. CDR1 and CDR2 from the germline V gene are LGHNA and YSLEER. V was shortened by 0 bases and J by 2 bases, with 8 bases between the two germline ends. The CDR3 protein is CASSQEEGPGNTIYF. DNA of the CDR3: TGCGCCAGCAGCCAAGAGGAGGGTCCTGGAAACACCATATATTTT.

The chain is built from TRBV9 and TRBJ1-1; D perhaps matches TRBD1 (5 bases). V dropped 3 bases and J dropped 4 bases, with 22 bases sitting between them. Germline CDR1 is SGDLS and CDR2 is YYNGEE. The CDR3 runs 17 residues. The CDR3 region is CASSARGGIPSTTEAFF. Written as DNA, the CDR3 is TGTGCCAGCAGCGCCCGGGGGGGAATCCCCTCCACCACTGAAGCTTTCTTT.

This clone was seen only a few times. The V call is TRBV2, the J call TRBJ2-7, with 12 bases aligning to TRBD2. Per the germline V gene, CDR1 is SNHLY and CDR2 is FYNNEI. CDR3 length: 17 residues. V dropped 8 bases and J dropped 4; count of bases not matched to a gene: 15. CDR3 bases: TGTGCCAGCGCTACCTCACCGAGACTAGCGGGGGATTACGAGCAGTACTTC. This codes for CASATSPRLAGDYEQYF.

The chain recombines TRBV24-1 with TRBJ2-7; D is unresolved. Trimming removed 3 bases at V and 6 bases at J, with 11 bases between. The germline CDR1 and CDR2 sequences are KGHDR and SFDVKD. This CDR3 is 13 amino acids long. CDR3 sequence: CATSDTRLGEQYF. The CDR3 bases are TGTGCCACCAGTGATACTCGTCTAGGCGAGCAGTACTTC.

The CDR3 sequence is CASSLDYNYGYTF. CDR3 coding DNA: TGTGCCAGCAGCTTAGATTATAACTATGGCTACACCTTC. J is TRBJ1-2 and V is TRBV7-9; D is unresolved. CDR1 is SEHNR and CDR2 is FQNEAQ in the germline V gene (reference sequence). Trimming removed 1 base at V and 1 base at J, with 4 bases between. This CDR3 is 13 amino acids long.

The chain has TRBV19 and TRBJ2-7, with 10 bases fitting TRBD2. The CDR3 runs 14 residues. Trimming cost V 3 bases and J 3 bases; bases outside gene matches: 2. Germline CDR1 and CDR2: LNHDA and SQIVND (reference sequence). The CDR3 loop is CASSIGLADYEQYF. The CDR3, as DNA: TGTGCCAGTAGTATCGGACTAGCGGACTACGAGCAGTACTTC. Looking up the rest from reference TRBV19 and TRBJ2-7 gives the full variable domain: DGGITQSPKYLFRKEGQNVTLSCEQNLNHDAMYWYRQDPGQGLRLIYYSQIVNDFQKGDIAEGYSVSREKKESFPLTVTSAQKNPTAFYLCASSIGLADYEQYFGPGTRLTVT.

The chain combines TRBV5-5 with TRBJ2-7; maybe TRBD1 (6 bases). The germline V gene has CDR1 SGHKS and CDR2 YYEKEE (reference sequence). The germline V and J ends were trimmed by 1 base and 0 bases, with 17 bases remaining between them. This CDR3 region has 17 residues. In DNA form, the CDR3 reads TGTGCCAGCAGCTTGCGGTCAGGGGCGCAGGGCTCCTACGAGCAGTACTTC. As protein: CASSLRSGAQGSYEQYF. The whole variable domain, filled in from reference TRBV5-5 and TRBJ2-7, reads DAGVTQSPTHLIKTRGQQVTLRCSPISGHKSVSWYQQVLGQGPQFIFQYYEKEERGRGNFPDRFSARQFPNYSSELNVNALLLGDSALYLCASSLRSGAQGSYEQYFGPGTRLTVT.

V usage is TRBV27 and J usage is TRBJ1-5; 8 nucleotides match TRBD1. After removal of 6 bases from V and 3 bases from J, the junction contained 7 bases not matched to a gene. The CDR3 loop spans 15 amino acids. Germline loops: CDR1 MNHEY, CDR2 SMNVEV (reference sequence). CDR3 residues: CASSPRDRINQPQHF. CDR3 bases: TGTGCCAGCAGCCCTCGGGACAGGATCAATCAGCCCCAGCATTTT.

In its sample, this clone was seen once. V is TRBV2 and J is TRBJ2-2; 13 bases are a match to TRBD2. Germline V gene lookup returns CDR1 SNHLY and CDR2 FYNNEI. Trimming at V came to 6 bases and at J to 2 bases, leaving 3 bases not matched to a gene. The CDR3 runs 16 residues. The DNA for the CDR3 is TGTGCCAGCAGCGGGACTAGCGGGATTAACACCGGGGAGCTGTTTTTT. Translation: CASSGTSGINTGELFF. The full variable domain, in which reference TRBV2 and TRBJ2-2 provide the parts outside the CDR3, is EPEVTQTPSHQVTQMGQEVILRCVPISNHLYFYWYRQILGQKVEFLVSFYNNEISEKSEIFDDQFSVERPDGSNFTLKIRSTKLEDSAMYFCASSGTSGINTGELFFGEGSRLTVL.

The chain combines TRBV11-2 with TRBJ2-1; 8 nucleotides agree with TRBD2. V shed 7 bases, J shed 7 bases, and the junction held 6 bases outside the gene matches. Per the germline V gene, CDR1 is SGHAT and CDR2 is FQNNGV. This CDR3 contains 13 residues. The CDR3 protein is CASTTSGRNEQFF. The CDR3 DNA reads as TGTGCCAGCACCACTAGCGGCCGTAATGAGCAGTTCTTC.

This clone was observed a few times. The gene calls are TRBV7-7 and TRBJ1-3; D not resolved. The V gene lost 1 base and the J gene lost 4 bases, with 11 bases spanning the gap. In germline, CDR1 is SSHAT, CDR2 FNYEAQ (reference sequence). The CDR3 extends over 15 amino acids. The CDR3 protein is CASSLGVGLGNTIYF. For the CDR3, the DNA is TGTGCCAGCAGCTTAGGGGTTGGACTGGGAAACACCATATATTTT.

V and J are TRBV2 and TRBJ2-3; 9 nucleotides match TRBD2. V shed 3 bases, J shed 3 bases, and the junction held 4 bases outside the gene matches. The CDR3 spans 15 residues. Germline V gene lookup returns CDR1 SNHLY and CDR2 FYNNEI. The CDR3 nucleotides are TGTGCCAGCAGTGATTATAGCGGGAGTACAGATACGCAGTATTTT. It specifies CASSDYSGSTDTQYF.

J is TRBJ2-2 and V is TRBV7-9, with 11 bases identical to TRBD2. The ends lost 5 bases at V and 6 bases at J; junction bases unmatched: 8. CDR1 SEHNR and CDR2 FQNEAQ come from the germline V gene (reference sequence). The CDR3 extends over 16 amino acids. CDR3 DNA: TGTGCCAGCAGCGGACTTAGCGGGAGGGCCCCCGGGGAGCTGTTTTTT. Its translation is CASSGLSGRAPGELFF.

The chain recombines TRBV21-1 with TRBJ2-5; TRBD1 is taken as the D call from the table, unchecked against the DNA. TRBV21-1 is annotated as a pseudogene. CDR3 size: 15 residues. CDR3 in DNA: TGTGCCAGCAGCACACTGACAGGAGCGCAAGAGACCCAGTACTTC. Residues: CASSTLTGAQETQYF.